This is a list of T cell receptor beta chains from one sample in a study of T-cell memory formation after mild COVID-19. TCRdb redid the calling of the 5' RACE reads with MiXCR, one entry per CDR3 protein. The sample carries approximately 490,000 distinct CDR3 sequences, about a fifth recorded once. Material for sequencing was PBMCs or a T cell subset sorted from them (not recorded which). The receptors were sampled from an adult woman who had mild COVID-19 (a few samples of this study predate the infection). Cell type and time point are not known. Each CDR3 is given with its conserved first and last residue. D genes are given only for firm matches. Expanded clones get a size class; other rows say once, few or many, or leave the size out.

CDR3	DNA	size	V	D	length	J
CAISAGGSNEKLFF	TGTGCCATCAGTGCGGGGGGCTCTAATGAAAAACTGTTTTTT	few	TRBV10-3	-	14	TRBJ1-4
CSAISGGAGDTQYF	TGCAGTGCCATCAGCGGGGGGGCGGGTGATACGCAGTATTTT	-	TRBV20-1	TRBD2	14	TRBJ2-3
CASSLRDTYNEQFF	TGTGCCAGCAGTCTCCGAGACACCTACAATGAGCAGTTCTTC	few	TRBV7-6	-	14	TRBJ2-1
CASSWTTGMDTEAFF	TGTGCCAGCAGTTGGACCACAGGGATGGATACTGAAGCTTTCTTT	-	TRBV6-2/TRBV6-3	-	15	TRBJ1-1
CATSGTRAGEETQYF	TGTGCCACCAGCGGGACGAGGGCGGGAGAAGAGACCCAGTACTTC	few	TRBV24-1	TRBD2	15	TRBJ2-5
CASSLQTGAYGYTF	TGTGCCAGCAGCCTCCAGACAGGGGCCTATGGCTACACCTTC	-	TRBV3-1	TRBD1	14	TRBJ1-2
CASSPKRAYNEQFF	TGTGCCAGCAGCCCAAAGCGGGCATACAATGAGCAGTTCTTC	-	TRBV11-2	-	14	TRBJ2-1
CASSLVSGRAGNEQFF	TGTGCCAGCAGCTTAGTTAGCGGGAGGGCCGGCAATGAGCAGTTCTTC	few	TRBV7-9	TRBD2	16	TRBJ2-1
CASSVDETSSYEQYF	TGTGCCAGCAGCGTAGACGAGACCAGCTCCTACGAGCAGTACTTC	many	TRBV9	-	15	TRBJ2-7
CATSRTGDNVLTF	TGTGCCACCAGCAGGACAGGGGACAACGTCCTGACTTTC	few	TRBV15	TRBD1	13	TRBJ2-6
CASSELGPLRGLYGYTF	TGTGCCAGCAGTGAACTAGGACCCCTCCGCGGGCTCTATGGCTACACCTTC	-	TRBV25-1	-	17	TRBJ1-2
CSAITSRVPLGSYNEQFF	TGCAGTGCTATCACTAGCAGGGTACCCCTGGGCTCCTACAATGAGCAGTTCTTC	few	TRBV20-1	-	18	TRBJ2-1
CASSQDPTGQGNQPQHF	TGCGCCAGCAGCCAAGACCCGACAGGGCAAGGGAATCAGCCCCAGCATTTT	few	TRBV4-3	TRBD1	17	TRBJ1-5
CASSYGAGEVYGYTF	TGTGCCAGCAGTTATGGCGCAGGAGAGGTGTATGGCTACACCTTC	few	TRBV12-3/TRBV12-4	-	15	TRBJ1-2
CASSEGQGAYGYTF	TGCGCCAGCAGCGAGGGACAGGGGGCCTATGGCTACACCTTC	few	TRBV5-1	TRBD1	14	TRBJ1-2
CASVRTGVNTEAFF	TGTGCCAGCGTTCGGACAGGAGTGAACACTGAAGCTTTCTTT	-	TRBV6-2/TRBV6-3	TRBD1	14	TRBJ1-1
CASGHHGTAAQETQYF	TGCGCCAGCGGACACCACGGGACAGCTGCCCAAGAGACCCAGTACTTC	few	TRBV5-1	TRBD1	16	TRBJ2-5
CASSRGEAEREVATGELFF	TGTGCCAGCAGTCGGGGGGAGGCGGAGCGGGAGGTAGCCACCGGGGAGCTGTTTTTT	-	TRBV6-5	TRBD2	19	TRBJ2-2
CAWSVRSYEQYF	TGTGCCTGGAGTGTCAGGTCCTACGAGCAGTACTTC	few	TRBV30	-	12	TRBJ2-7
CATSEGQASYEQYF	TGTGCCACCAGTGAAGGACAGGCCTCCTACGAGCAGTACTTC	-	TRBV24-1	TRBD1	14	TRBJ2-7
CASRDRQGTFYEQYF	TGCGCCAGCAGGGATCGACAGGGTACTTTCTACGAGCAGTACTTC	-	TRBV5-1	TRBD1	15	TRBJ2-7
CASSSLGGNGETQYF	TGTGCCAGCAGCTCCCTGGGGGGGAATGGAGAGACCCAGTACTTC	few	TRBV7-9	TRBD2	15	TRBJ2-5
CASSSLSLSGATYNEQFF	TGCGCCAGCAGCTCCTTATCATTAAGCGGGGCCACCTACAATGAGCAGTTCTTC	few	TRBV5-1	TRBD2	18	TRBJ2-1
CASSERRGLAFDEQFF	TGTGCCAGCAGTGAAAGAAGGGGACTAGCGTTCGATGAGCAGTTCTTC	-	TRBV25-1	TRBD2	16	TRBJ2-1
CASSEGGKPFF	TGTGCCAGCAGTGAAGGGGGGAAGCCTTTCTTT	few	TRBV2	-	11	TRBJ1-1
CASSLDSSRNQPQHF	TGTGCCAGCAGCCTAGACAGTTCCCGTAATCAGCCCCAGCATTTT	many	TRBV7-2	-	15	TRBJ1-5
CSAGGTSGRPPYEQYF	TGCAGTGCCGGGGGGACTAGCGGGAGGCCCCCGTACGAGCAGTACTTC	few	TRBV20-1	TRBD2	16	TRBJ2-7
CSARNQAGAYEQYF	TGCAGTGCTAGAAATCAAGCGGGAGCCTACGAGCAGTACTTC	few	TRBV20-1	TRBD2	14	TRBJ2-7
CASSLSPGGGGGYTF	TGTGCCAGCAGTTTATCGCCGGGAGGGGGTGGAGGCTACACCTTC	few	TRBV27	-	15	TRBJ1-2
CASSPGGTSGYEQYF	TGTGCCAGCAGTCCTGGAGGGACTAGCGGCTACGAGCAGTACTTC	-	TRBV11-1	TRBD2	15	TRBJ2-7
CASSSAGVRGYTF	TGCGCCAGCAGCTCTGCAGGGGTGAGGGGCTACACCTTC	few	TRBV5-1	-	13	TRBJ1-2
CASSHRQGWSLHEQYF	TGTGCCAGCAGCCATCGACAGGGCTGGTCGCTCCACGAGCAGTACTTC	-	TRBV3-1	TRBD1	16	TRBJ2-7
CASSRTPEQPQHF	TGCGCCAGCAGCCGAACTCCGGAACAGCCCCAGCATTTT	few	TRBV4-1	-	13	TRBJ1-5
CSVGEGALYNEQFF	TGCAGCGTTGGGGAGGGGGCCCTCTACAATGAGCAGTTCTTC	-	TRBV29-1	-	14	TRBJ2-1
CASSTGTGYRNTEAFF	TGTGCCAGTAGCACCGGGACAGGATACCGGAACACTGAAGCTTTCTTT	few	TRBV19	TRBD1	16	TRBJ1-1
CASSFNGRAPQAEQYF	TGTGCCAGCAGTTTCAACGGGAGGGCTCCCCAGGCCGAGCAGTACTTC	-	TRBV12-3/TRBV12-4	TRBD2	16	TRBJ2-7
CASSQAPLADEQFF	TGTGCCAGCAGCCAAGCTCCCCTAGCGGATGAGCAGTTCTTC	-	TRBV3-1	TRBD2	14	TRBJ2-1
CASSVRQGDTEAFF	TGTGCCAGCAGCGTCAGACAGGGTGACACTGAAGCTTTCTTT	-	TRBV7-3	TRBD1	14	TRBJ1-1
CASSPLPVPANYGYTF	TGTGCCAGCAGCCCTCTCCCGGTCCCAGCTAACTATGGCTACACCTTC	-	TRBV6-6	-	16	TRBJ1-2
CASSWPTSGTTFPYEQYF	TGTGCCAGCAGCTGGCCCACTAGCGGTACAACCTTTCCCTACGAGCAGTACTTC	few	TRBV7-9	TRBD2	18	TRBJ2-7
CASSMYGASYEQYF	TGTGCCAGTAGTATGTATGGGGCGTCCTACGAGCAGTACTTC	few	TRBV19	-	14	TRBJ2-7
CSVAQDPFYEQYF	TGCAGCGTGGCCCAGGACCCTTTCTACGAGCAGTACTTC	-	TRBV29-1	-	13	TRBJ2-7
CASSLIGAPSSYNEQFF	TGTGCCAGCAGCTTAATTGGGGCGCCTAGCTCCTACAATGAGCAGTTCTTC	-	TRBV7-3	-	17	TRBJ2-1
CASEAGELFF	TGTGCCAGCGAGGCCGGGGAGCTGTTTTTT	few	TRBV7-9	-	10	TRBJ2-2
CSARTLSLKTRRRIGGNEQFF	TGCAGTGCTAGGACCCTGTCTCTTAAGACCAGGAGGCGGATTGGCGGCAATGAGCAGTTCTTC	few	TRBV20-1	-	21	TRBJ2-1
CASSLSGTARYGYTF	TGTGCCAGCAGTTTGAGCGGGACAGCTCGTTATGGCTACACCTTC	-	TRBV12-3/TRBV12-4	TRBD1	15	TRBJ1-2